The source of this T cell receptor (beta chain) is a study of spatial heterogeneity in lung cancer. Germline-derived CDR1 and CDR2 are SGHRS and YFSETQ. The CDR3 totals 14 residues. V was pared by 5 bases and J by 1 base, with 13 bases between. TCRdb re-called the 5' RACE reads through MiXCR, storing one row per CDR3 protein. The sample lists roughly 48,000 distinct CDR3 sequences, approximately 5% occurring once. Many counts were recorded for this clonotype. Described time point: sample taken at primary tumor resection. The donors, 60 to 80 patients with untreated early-stage non-small cell lung cancer, provided the samples. Unsorted tumor, nontumor lung tissue or cryopreserved PBMC supplied the whole RNA.

The TCR originated in a male donor with early-stage non-small cell lung cancer. The sequencing used PBMCs, collected at surgery. J is TRBJ2-7 and V is TRBV5-1; D gene uncertain. The CDR3 bases are TGCGCCAGCAGAGGTCGTACAGCTTCCTACGAGCAGTACTTC. The encoded protein is CASRGRTASYEQYF.